These T cell receptor beta chains were read from a single sample in a study of PD-1 blockade in classical Hodgkin lymphoma. The assay was immunoSEQ multiplex PCR, and TCRdb's table has in-frame clones only and misses some. The repertoire has roughly 60,000 clones, over 85% of them found once; the top ten carry approximately 8%. Source: peripheral blood mononuclear cells (PBMCs), taken before the fourth cycle of nivolumab. The receptors here all came from a human donor with classical Hodgkin lymphoma. Each CDR3 is given with its conserved first and last residue. D genes are given only for firm matches. A clone size is listed for some rows: how often the clone was seen (once, few, many), or a class if it is expanded.

j_gene: TRBJ1-6
v_gene: TRBV9
d_gene: TRBD1
abundance: few
CDR3aa: CASSTGGNSPLHF
CDR3nt: TGTGCCAGCAGCACAGGGGGCAATTCACCCCTCCACTTT

j_gene: TRBJ1-4
v_gene: TRBV19
d_gene: NA
abundance: NA
CDR3aa: CASSGIEEKLFF
CDR3nt: TGTGCCAGTAGCGGGATCGAGGAAAAACTGTTTTTT

j_gene: TRBJ1-6
v_gene: TRBV6-1
d_gene: NA
abundance: once
CDR3aa: CASSEAIGAMGSPLHF
CDR3nt: TGTGCCAGCAGTGAAGCTATCGGGGCAATGGGATCACCCCTCCACTTT

j_gene: TRBJ1-2
v_gene: TRBV29-1
d_gene: NA
abundance: NA
CDR3aa: CSVGTDGYTF
CDR3nt: TGCAGCGTTGGGACAGATGGCTACACCTTC

j_gene: TRBJ2-1
v_gene: TRBV2
d_gene: NA
abundance: NA
CDR3aa: CASATKAGLSYNEQFF
CDR3nt: TGTGCCAGCGCGACCAAAGCGGGTCTTTCCTACAATGAGCAGTTCTTC

j_gene: TRBJ1-5
v_gene: TRBV9
d_gene: TRBD1
abundance: NA
CDR3aa: CASSVTNMNEKTGASNQPQHF
CDR3nt: TGTGCCAGCAGCGTAACGAACATGAATGAAAAGACAGGGGCAAGCAATCAGCCCCAGCATTTT

j_gene: TRBJ2-7
v_gene: TRBV7-6
d_gene: NA
abundance: NA
CDR3aa: CASSLGQGNEQYF
CDR3nt: TGTGCCAGCAGCTTAGGGCAGGGAAACGAGCAGTACTTC

j_gene: TRBJ2-4
v_gene: TRBV5-1
d_gene: NA
abundance: NA
CDR3aa: CASSLAYGQPKNIQYF
CDR3nt: TGCGCCAGCAGCTTGGCCTATGGACAGCCAAAAAACATTCAGTACTTC

j_gene: TRBJ1-1
v_gene: TRBV28
d_gene: TRBD1
abundance: NA
CDR3aa: CASGRQGQAFF
CDR3nt: TGTGCCAGCGGAAGACAGGGGCAAGCTTTCTTT

j_gene: TRBJ2-5
v_gene: TRBV4-2
d_gene: NA
abundance: NA
CDR3aa: CASSNPGTQEEETQYF
CDR3nt: TGTGCCAGCAGCAATCCGGGGACCCAAGAAGAGGAGACCCAGTACTTC

j_gene: TRBJ2-3
v_gene: TRBV9
d_gene: NA
abundance: NA
CDR3aa: CASSKESTDTQYF
CDR3nt: TGTGCCAGCAGCAAGGAAAGCACAGATACGCAGTATTTT

j_gene: TRBJ2-1
v_gene: TRBV19
d_gene: TRBD2
abundance: NA
CDR3aa: CASSPGTRTGEQFF
CDR3nt: TGTGCCAGTAGTCCGGGGACTAGAACAGGTGAGCAGTTCTTC

j_gene: TRBJ1-2
v_gene: TRBV6-6
d_gene: TRBD1
abundance: NA
CDR3aa: CASSQVQGRHGYTF
CDR3nt: TGTGCCAGCAGCCAAGTACAGGGGCGCCATGGCTACACCTTC

j_gene: TRBJ1-3
v_gene: TRBV18
d_gene: NA
abundance: once
CDR3aa: CASSPKTVGVNTIYF
CDR3nt: TGTGCCAGCTCACCAAAGACAGTGGGGGTGAACACCATATATTTT

j_gene: TRBJ1-6
v_gene: TRBV27
d_gene: NA
abundance: NA
CDR3aa: CATWGGAGSPLHF
CDR3nt: TGTGCCACCTGGGGCGGGGCAGGGTCACCCCTCCACTTT

j_gene: TRBJ1-6
v_gene: TRBV6-5
d_gene: NA
abundance: few
CDR3aa: CASRPRGSSPLHF
CDR3nt: TGTGCCAGCAGACCACGAGGGTCTTCACCCCTCCACTTT

j_gene: TRBJ2-4
v_gene: TRBV13
d_gene: TRBD2
abundance: few
CDR3aa: CASSFSLAGADIQYF
CDR3nt: TGTGCCAGCAGCTTTTCCCTAGCGGGAGCCGACATTCAGTACTTC

j_gene: TRBJ2-7
v_gene: TRBV20-1
d_gene: NA
abundance: NA
CDR3aa: CSASGSYEQYF
CDR3nt: TGCAGTGCTAGCGGCTCCTACGAGCAGTACTTC

j_gene: TRBJ2-7
v_gene: TRBV27
d_gene: NA
abundance: few
CDR3aa: CASSLSPDGYEQYF
CDR3nt: TGTGCCAGCAGTTTATCCCCGGACGGCTACGAGCAGTACTTC

j_gene: TRBJ1-1
v_gene: TRBV10-2
d_gene: NA
abundance: NA
CDR3aa: CASLDGPGAMNTEAFF
CDR3nt: TGCGCCAGCCTAGATGGCCCTGGGGCCATGAACACTGAAGCTTTCTTT

j_gene: TRBJ2-3
v_gene: TRBV27
d_gene: NA
abundance: NA
CDR3aa: CASSPDRGDTQYF
CDR3nt: TGTGCCAGCAGCCCAGACAGAGGAGATACGCAGTATTTT

j_gene: TRBJ2-2
v_gene: TRBV18
d_gene: NA
abundance: NA
CDR3aa: CASSLVGQNTGELFF
CDR3nt: TGTGCCAGCTCACTCGTCGGACAGAACACCGGGGAGCTGTTTTTT

j_gene: TRBJ2-7
v_gene: TRBV20-1
d_gene: NA
abundance: NA
CDR3aa: CSARSGYEQYF
CDR3nt: TGCAGTGCTCGCAGTGGCTACGAGCAGTACTTC

j_gene: TRBJ2-1
v_gene: TRBV7-9
d_gene: NA
abundance: once
CDR3aa: CASSLDSEQFF
CDR3nt: TGTGCCAGCAGTCTGGATAGTGAGCAGTTCTTC

j_gene: TRBJ2-7
v_gene: TRBV5-1
d_gene: NA
abundance: NA
CDR3aa: CASREAGSYEQYF
CDR3nt: TGCGCCAGCAGAGAAGCGGGCTCCTACGAGCAGTACTTC

j_gene: TRBJ2-3
v_gene: TRBV19
d_gene: NA
abundance: NA
CDR3aa: CASSITGNTDTQYF
CDR3nt: TGTGCCAGTAGTATCACGGGGAACACAGATACGCAGTATTTT

j_gene: TRBJ2-2
v_gene: TRBV4-1
d_gene: TRBD1
abundance: NA
CDR3aa: CASSQAGGQADTGELFF
CDR3nt: TGCGCCAGCAGCCAAGCCGGCGGACAGGCCGACACCGGGGAGCTGTTTTTT

j_gene: TRBJ2-5
v_gene: TRBV11-2
d_gene: NA
abundance: NA
CDR3aa: CASSGALETQYF
CDR3nt: TGTGCCAGCAGTGGGGCGTTGGAGACCCAGTACTTC

j_gene: TRBJ1-1
v_gene: TRBV6-5
d_gene: NA
abundance: NA
CDR3aa: CASSILGQNTEAFF
CDR3nt: TGTGCCAGCAGTATTCTGGGACAGAACACTGAAGCTTTCTTT

j_gene: TRBJ2-7
v_gene: TRBV6-1
d_gene: TRBD1
abundance: NA
CDR3aa: CASSTLTGGYEQYF
CDR3nt: TGTGCCAGCAGCACACTGACAGGGGGCTACGAGCAGTACTTC

j_gene: TRBJ2-1
v_gene: TRBV7-2
d_gene: TRBD2
abundance: few
CDR3aa: CASGGLADNEQFF
CDR3nt: TGTGCCTCGGGGGGGCTAGCGGACAATGAGCAGTTCTTC

j_gene: TRBJ2-1
v_gene: TRBV27
d_gene: NA
abundance: NA
CDR3aa: CASSPSIREQFF
CDR3nt: TGTGCCAGCAGCCCCAGCATTAGAGAGCAGTTCTTC

j_gene: TRBJ1-5
v_gene: TRBV7-8
d_gene: NA
abundance: NA
CDR3aa: CASSLRRNQPQHF
CDR3nt: TGTGCCAGCAGCTTACGGCGCAATCAGCCCCAGCATTTT

j_gene: TRBJ2-3
v_gene: TRBV5-1
d_gene: NA
abundance: NA
CDR3aa: CASSLSGYTDTQYF
CDR3nt: TGCGCCAGCAGCCTTAGCGGATACACAGATACGCAGTATTTT

j_gene: TRBJ1-1
v_gene: TRBV27
d_gene: TRBD1
abundance: NA
CDR3aa: CASSLMGDRGNGGRYHTEAFF
CDR3nt: TGTGCCAGCAGTTTAATGGGGGACAGAGGAAATGGAGGCCGTTACCACACTGAAGCTTTCTTT

j_gene: TRBJ1-1
v_gene: TRBV5-5
d_gene: NA
abundance: NA
CDR3aa: CASSYSTVNTEAFF
CDR3nt: TGTGCCAGCAGCTACTCCACAGTGAACACTGAAGCTTTCTTT

j_gene: TRBJ1-1
v_gene: TRBV4-2
d_gene: TRBD1
abundance: NA
CDR3aa: CASSTGTGVTEAFF
CDR3nt: TGTGCCAGCAGCACCGGGACAGGGGTTACTGAAGCTTTCTTT

j_gene: TRBJ1-2
v_gene: TRBV6-5
d_gene: NA
abundance: NA
CDR3aa: CASSVGGFGYGYTF
CDR3nt: TGTGCCAGCAGTGTTGGGGGGTTTGGCTATGGCTACACCTTC

j_gene: TRBJ2-2
v_gene: TRBV15
d_gene: NA
abundance: once
CDR3aa: CATSRDIEFGELFF
CDR3nt: TGTGCCACCAGCAGAGATATTGAATTCGGGGAGCTGTTTTTT

j_gene: TRBJ1-1
v_gene: TRBV6-6
d_gene: TRBD1
abundance: NA
CDR3aa: CASSSGTGRAEAFF
CDR3nt: TGTGCCAGCAGTTCCGGGACAGGTCGGGCTGAAGCTTTCTTT

j_gene: TRBJ2-7
v_gene: TRBV30
d_gene: TRBD1
abundance: NA
CDR3aa: CAWRLDRGPYEQYF
CDR3nt: TGTGCCTGGAGGCTCGACAGGGGCCCCTACGAGCAGTACTTC

j_gene: TRBJ2-7
v_gene: TRBV5-5
d_gene: NA
abundance: NA
CDR3aa: CASSPLGQPEQYF
CDR3nt: TGTGCCAGCAGCCCCCTAGGACAGCCCGAGCAGTACTTC